This T cell receptor (beta chain) was recorded in a study of T-cell memory formation after mild COVID-19. This clonotype was found a few times. Its specificity is unknown. The study, taken as a whole, reports: The study found contracting CD4+ clones mainly in CM and EM and contracting CD8+ clones in EMRA. Confirmation was lacking for SARS-CoV-2 specificity of second-wave clones that peaked on day 37. Clones that contracted from day 15 to 85 were balanced CD4/CD8, while later expanders leaned CD4+.

Germline CDR1 reads MGHRA; CDR2 reads YSYEKL. The V end lost 2 bases, the J end lost 8 bases, and 12 bases lay between the germline ends. The CDR3 length is 13 residues. cDNA libraries for TCR alpha and TCR beta, carrying sample barcodes and UMIs, came from 5'RACE with constant-segment primers. TCRdb re-called the 5' RACE reads with MiXCR, one entry per CDR3 protein. Of about 110,000 distinct CDR3 sequences in the sample, roughly a sixth are singletons; the top ten hold about 6%. The V and J genes are TRBV4-1 and TRBJ1-2, with D possibly matching TRBD1 (5 bases). The sequencing input was PBMCs or a T cell subset sorted from them (not recorded which). This clonotype was sampled from a man aged 18 to 29 who had mild COVID-19 (a few samples of this study predate the infection). Cell type and time point are not known. This CDR3 is CASSQWGGGGYTF. For the CDR3, the DNA is TGCGCCAGCAGCCAATGGGGCGGCGGGGGCTACACCTTC.